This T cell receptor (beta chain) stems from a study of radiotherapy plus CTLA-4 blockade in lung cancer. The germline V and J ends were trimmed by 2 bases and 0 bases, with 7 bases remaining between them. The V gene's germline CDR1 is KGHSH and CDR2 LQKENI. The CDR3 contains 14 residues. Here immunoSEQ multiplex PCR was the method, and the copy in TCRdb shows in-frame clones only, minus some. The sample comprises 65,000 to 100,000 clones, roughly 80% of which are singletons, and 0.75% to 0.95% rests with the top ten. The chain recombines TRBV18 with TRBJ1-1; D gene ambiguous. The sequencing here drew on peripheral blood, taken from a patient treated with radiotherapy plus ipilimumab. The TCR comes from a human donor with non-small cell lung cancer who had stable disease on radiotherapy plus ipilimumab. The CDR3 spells CASSPRALNTEAFF. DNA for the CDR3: TGTGCCAGCTCACCAAGGGCCCTGAACACTGAAGCTTTCTTT.